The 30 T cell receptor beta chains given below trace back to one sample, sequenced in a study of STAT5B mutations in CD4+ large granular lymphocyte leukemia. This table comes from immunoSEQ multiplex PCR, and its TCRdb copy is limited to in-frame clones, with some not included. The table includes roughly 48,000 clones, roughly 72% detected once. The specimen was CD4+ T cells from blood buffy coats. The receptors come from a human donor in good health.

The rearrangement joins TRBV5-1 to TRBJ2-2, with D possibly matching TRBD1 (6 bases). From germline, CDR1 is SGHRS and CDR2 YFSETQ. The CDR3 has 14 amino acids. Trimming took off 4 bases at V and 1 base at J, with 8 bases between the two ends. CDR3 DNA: TGCGCCAGCAGCCCGGGACAGAACACCGGGGAGCTGTTTTTT. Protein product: CASSPGQNTGELFF.

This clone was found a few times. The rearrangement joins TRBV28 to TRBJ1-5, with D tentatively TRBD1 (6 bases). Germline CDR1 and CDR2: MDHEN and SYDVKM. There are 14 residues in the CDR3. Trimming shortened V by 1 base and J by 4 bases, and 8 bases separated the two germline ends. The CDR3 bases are TGTGCCAGCAGTTTATCCCAGGGGAATCAGCCCCAGCATTTT. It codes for CASSLSQGNQPQHF.

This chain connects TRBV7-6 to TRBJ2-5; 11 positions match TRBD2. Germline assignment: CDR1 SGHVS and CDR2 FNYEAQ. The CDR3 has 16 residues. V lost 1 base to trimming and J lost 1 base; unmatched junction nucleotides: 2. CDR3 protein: CASSLGLAGSQETQYF. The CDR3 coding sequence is TGTGCCAGCAGCTTAGGACTAGCGGGGTCCCAAGAGACCCAGTACTTC.

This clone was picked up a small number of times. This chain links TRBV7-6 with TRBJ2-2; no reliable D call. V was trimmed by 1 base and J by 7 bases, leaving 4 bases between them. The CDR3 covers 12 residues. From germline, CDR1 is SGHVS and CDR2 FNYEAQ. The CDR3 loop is CASSLVVGELFF. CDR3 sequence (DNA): TGTGCCAGCAGCTTAGTTGTCGGGGAGCTGTTTTTT.

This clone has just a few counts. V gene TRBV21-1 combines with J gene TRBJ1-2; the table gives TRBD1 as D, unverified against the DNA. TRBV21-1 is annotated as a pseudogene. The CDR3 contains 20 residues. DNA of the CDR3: TGTGCCAGCCGCCTCCCGGAAAGGGGAAACAGGGCAACGTCCTACTATGGCTACACCTTC. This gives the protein CASRLPERGNRATSYYGYTF.

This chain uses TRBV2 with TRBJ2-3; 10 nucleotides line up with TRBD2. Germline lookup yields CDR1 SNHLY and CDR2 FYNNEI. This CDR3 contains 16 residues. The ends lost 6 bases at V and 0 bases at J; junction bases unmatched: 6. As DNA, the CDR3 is TGTGCCAGCAGACCCCTTAGCGGGGGGAGCACAGATACGCAGTATTTT. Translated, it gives CASRPLSGGSTDTQYF.

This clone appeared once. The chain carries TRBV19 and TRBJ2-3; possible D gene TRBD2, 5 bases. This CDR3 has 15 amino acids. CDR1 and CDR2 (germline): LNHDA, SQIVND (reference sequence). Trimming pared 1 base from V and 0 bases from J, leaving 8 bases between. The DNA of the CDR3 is TGTGCCAGTAGTATAGGCCCGGGGAGCACAGATACGCAGTATTTT. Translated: CASSIGPGSTDTQYF.

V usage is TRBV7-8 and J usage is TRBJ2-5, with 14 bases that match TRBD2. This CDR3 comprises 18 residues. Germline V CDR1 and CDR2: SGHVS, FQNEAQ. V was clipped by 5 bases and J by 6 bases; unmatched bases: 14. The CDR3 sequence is CASSPIKGLAGGPKTQYF. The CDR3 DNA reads TGTGCCAGCAGCCCGATTAAAGGACTAGCGGGGGGTCCGAAGACCCAGTACTTC.

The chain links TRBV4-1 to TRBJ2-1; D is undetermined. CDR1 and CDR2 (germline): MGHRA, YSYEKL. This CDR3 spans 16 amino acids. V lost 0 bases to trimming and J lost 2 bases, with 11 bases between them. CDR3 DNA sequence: TGCGCCAGCAGCCAAGATTTAGTCGCACCCTACAATGAGCAGTTCTTC. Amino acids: CASSQDLVAPYNEQFF.

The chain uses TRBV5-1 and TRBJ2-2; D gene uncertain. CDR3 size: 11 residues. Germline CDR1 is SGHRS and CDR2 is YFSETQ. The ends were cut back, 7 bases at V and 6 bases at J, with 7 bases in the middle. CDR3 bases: TGCGCCAGCCGTGTCGCCGGGGAGCTGTTTTTT. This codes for CASRVAGELFF.

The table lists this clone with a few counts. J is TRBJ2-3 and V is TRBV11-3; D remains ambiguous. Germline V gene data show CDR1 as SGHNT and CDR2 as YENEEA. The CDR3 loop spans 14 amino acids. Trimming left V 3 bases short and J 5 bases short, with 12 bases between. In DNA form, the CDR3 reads TGTGCCAGCAGCTTGTCAGGCTCGGGAGATACGCAGTATTTT. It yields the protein CASSLSGSGDTQYF.

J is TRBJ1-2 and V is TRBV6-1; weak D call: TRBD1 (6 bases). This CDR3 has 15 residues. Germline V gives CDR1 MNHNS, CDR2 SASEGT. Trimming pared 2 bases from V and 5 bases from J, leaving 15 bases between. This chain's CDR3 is CASSESIGTFYGYTF. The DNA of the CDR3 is TGTGCCAGCAGTGAATCGATTGGGACATTTTATGGCTACACCTTC.

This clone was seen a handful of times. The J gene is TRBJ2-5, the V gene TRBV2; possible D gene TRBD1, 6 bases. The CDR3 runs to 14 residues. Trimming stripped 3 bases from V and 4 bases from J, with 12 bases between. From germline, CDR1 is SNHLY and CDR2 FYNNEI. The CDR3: CASSDQGPSETQYF. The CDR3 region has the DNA TGTGCCAGCAGTGATCAGGGGCCGTCAGAGACCCAGTACTTC.

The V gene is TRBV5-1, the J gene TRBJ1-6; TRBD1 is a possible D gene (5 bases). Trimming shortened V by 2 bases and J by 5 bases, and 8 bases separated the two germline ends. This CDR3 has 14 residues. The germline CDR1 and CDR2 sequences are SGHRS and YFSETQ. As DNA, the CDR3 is TGCGCCAGCAGCTTAGGGACGAATAATTCACCCCTCCACTTT. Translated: CASSLGTNNSPLHF.

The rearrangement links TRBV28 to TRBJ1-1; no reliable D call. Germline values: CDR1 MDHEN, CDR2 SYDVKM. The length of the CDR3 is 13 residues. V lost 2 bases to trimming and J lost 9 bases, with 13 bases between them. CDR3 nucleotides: TGTGCCAGCAGTTTACTTGAAGGGCGCCAAGCTTTCTTT. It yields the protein CASSLLEGRQAFF.

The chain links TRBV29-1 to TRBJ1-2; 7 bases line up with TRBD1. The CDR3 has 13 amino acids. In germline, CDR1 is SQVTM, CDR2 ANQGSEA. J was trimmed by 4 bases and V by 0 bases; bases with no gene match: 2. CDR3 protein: CSVEEGQIYGYTF. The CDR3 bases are TGCAGCGTTGAAGAGGGACAGATCTATGGCTACACCTTC.

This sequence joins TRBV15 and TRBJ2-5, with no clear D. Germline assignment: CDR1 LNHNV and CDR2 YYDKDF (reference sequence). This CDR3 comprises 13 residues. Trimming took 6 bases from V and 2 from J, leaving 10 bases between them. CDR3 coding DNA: TGTGCCACCAGTCCAAGGGTACAAGAGACCCAGTACTTC. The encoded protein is CATSPRVQETQYF. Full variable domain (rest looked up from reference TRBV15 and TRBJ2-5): DAMVIQNPRYQVTQFGKPVTLSCSQTLNHNVMYWYQQKSSQAPKLLFHYYDKDFNNEADTPDNFQSRRPNTSFCFLDIRSPGLGDTAMYLCATSPRVQETQYFGPGTRLLVL.

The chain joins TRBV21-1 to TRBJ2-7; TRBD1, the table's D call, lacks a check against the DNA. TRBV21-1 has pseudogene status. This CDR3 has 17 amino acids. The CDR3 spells CASSNGQHSRTGGEQYV. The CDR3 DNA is TGTGCCAGCAGCAACGGACAGCATTCTCGTACGGGTGGCGAGCAGTACGTC.

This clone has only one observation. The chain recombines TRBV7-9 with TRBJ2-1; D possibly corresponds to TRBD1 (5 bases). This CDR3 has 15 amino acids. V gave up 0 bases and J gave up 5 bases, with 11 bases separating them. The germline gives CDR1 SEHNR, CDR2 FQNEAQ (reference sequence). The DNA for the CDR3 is TGTGCCAGCAGCTTAGCCCAGGGTCCGAACAATGAGCAGTTCTTC. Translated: CASSLAQGPNNEQFF.

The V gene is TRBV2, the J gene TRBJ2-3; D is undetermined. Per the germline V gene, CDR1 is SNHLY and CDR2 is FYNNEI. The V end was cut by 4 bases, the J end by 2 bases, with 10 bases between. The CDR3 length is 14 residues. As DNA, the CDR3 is TGTGCCAGCAGTGGGACCGGTTACACAGATACGCAGTATTTT. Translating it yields CASSGTGYTDTQYF.

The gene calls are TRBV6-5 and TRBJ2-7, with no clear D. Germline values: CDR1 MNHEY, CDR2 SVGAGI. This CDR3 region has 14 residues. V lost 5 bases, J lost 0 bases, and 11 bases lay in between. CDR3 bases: TGTGCCAGCAGTGCCGGGCCCAGCTCCTACGAGCAGTACTTC. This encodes CASSAGPSSYEQYF.

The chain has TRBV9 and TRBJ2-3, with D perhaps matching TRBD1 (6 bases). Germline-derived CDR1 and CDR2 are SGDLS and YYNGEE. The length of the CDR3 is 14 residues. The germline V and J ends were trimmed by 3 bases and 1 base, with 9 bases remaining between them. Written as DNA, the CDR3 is TGTGCCAGCAGCGGGTACAGGGGCACAGATACGCAGTATTTT. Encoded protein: CASSGYRGTDTQYF.

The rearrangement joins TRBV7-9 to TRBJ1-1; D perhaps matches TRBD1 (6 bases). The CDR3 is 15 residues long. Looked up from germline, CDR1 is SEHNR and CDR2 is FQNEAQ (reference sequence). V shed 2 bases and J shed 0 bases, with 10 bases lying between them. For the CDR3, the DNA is TGTGCCAGCAGCTTACCGGACAGAATGAACACTGAAGCTTTCTTT. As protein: CASSLPDRMNTEAFF. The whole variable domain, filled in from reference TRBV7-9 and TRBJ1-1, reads DTGVSQNPRHKITKRGQNVTFRCDPISEHNRLYWYRQTLGQGPEFLTYFQNEAQLEKSRLLSDRFSAERPKGSFSTLEIQRTEQGDSAMYLCASSLPDRMNTEAFFGQGTRLTVV.

The DNA of the CDR3 is TGTGCCAGTAGCCCACTTCCACCCAGGTTGCGGGGCAATCAGCCCCAGCATTTT. This gives the protein CASSPLPPRLRGNQPQHF. This chain links TRBV19 with TRBJ1-5; D unclear. V was pared by 6 bases and J by 2 bases, with 23 bases between. This CDR3 spans 18 amino acids. The germline CDR1 and CDR2 sequences are LNHDA and SQIVND (reference sequence).

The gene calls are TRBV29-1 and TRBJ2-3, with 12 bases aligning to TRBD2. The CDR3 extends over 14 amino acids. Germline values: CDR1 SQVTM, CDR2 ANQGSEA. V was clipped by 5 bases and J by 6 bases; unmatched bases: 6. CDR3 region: CSVTLAGGADTQYF. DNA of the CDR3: TGCAGCGTTACACTAGCGGGGGGAGCGGATACGCAGTATTTT.

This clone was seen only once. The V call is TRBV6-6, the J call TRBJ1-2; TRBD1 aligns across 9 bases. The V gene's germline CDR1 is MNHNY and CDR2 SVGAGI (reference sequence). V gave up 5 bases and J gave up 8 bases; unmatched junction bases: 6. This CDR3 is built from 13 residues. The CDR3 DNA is TGTGCCAGCAGTATCCGGGACAGGGAAGGCTACACCTTC. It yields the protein CASSIRDREGYTF.

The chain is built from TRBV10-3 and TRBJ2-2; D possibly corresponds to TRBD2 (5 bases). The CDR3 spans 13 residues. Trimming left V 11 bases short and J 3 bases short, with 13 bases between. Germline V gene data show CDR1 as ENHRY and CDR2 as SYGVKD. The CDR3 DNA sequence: TGTGCCTCCAGTGTGAGGGACACCGGGGAGCTGTTTTTT. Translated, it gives CASSVRDTGELFF.

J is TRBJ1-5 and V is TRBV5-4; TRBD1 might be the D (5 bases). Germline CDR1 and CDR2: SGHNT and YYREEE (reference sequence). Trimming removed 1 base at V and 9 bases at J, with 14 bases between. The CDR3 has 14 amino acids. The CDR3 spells CASSLKGDPGPQHF. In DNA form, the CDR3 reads TGTGCCAGCAGCTTGAAAGGGGACCCGGGGCCCCAGCATTTT.

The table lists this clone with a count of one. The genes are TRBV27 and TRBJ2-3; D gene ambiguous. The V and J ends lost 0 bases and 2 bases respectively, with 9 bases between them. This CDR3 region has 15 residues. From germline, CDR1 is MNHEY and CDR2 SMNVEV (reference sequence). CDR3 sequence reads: CASSLSGRVTDTQYF. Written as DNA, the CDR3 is TGTGCCAGCAGTTTATCTGGTAGGGTCACAGATACGCAGTATTTT.

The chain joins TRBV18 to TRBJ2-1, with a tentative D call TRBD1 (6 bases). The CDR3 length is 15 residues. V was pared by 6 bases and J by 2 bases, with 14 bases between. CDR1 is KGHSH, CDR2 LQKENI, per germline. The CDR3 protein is CASSLRDMTYNEQFF. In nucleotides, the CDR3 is TGTGCCAGCTCCCTCCGGGACATGACCTACAATGAGCAGTTCTTC.